The entry below describes one TCR beta chain. Its antigen is not identified. The sample originates from a study of T cells in localized non-small cell lung cancer. The method was immunoSEQ multiplex PCR; TCRdb's version includes in-frame clones alone and lacks a portion of them. This sample has around 30,000 clones, with 92% found just once. Study outcomes and limitations: Sequencing was restricted to one tumor region; therefore, heterogeneity remains possible. Uninvolved adjacent lung showed the highest T cell clonality, exceeding tumor. Appearances in adjacent lung were noted for a median approximately 52 of the top 100 tumor clones. With higher T cell density in blood came longer overall survival.

Germline V gene data show CDR1 as LNHDA and CDR2 as SQIVND (reference sequence). V lost 4 bases and J 0 bases, leaving 10 bases between the germline ends. The CDR3 is 15 amino acids. This sequence joins TRBV19 and TRBJ2-1; possibly TRBD2 for D (6 bases). This receptor was taken from a woman aged 35-75 years with stage III lung adenocarcinoma. The sequenced sample was peripheral blood mononuclear cells, obtained before any cancer treatment. The DNA for the CDR3 is TGTGCCAGTAGTAAGATACTAGCCTCCTACAATGAGCAGTTCTTC. As protein: CASSKILASYNEQFF. The full variable domain, in which reference TRBV19 and TRBJ2-1 provide the parts outside the CDR3, is DGGITQSPKYLFRKEGQNVTLSCEQNLNHDAMYWYRQDPGQGLRLIYYSQIVNDFQKGDIAEGYSVSREKKESFPLTVTSAQKNPTAFYLCASSKILASYNEQFFGPGTRLTVL.